The 22 T cell receptor beta chains listed next were all sequenced from one sample in a study of blood T cell repertoires in COVID-19. Clones were read by immunoSEQ multiplex PCR, and TCRdb kept only the in-frame ones, dropping some. The sample lists roughly 200,000 clones, roughly 80% occurring once. The sample taken for sequencing was peripheral blood. The receptors were sampled from a man aged 45 to 65 who had recovered from COVID-19.

V gene TRBV30 combines with J gene TRBJ2-3, with D tentatively TRBD2 (6 bases). Germline V CDR1 and CDR2: GTSNPN, SVGIG (reference sequence). V dropped 7 bases and J dropped 0 bases, with 14 bases sitting between them. The CDR3 is 14 residues long. The CDR3 bases are TGTGCCTTTCGGGGAGGATCTAGCACAGATACGCAGTATTTT. Its protein product is CAFRGGSSTDTQYF. Combining the CDR3 with reference TRBV30 and TRBJ2-3 gives the whole variable domain SQTIHQWPATLVQPVGSPLSLECTVEGTSNPNLYWYRQAAGRGLQLLFYSVGIGQISSEVPQNLSASRPQDRQFILSSKKLLLSDSGFYLCAFRGGSSTDTQYFGPGTRLTVL.

The chain uses TRBV28 and TRBJ2-7; TRBD2 agrees at 7 bases. V trimming: 3 bases; J trimming: 5 bases; junction bases outside the gene matches: 7. The CDR3 totals 14 residues. Germline-derived CDR1 and CDR2 are MDHEN and SYDVKM. The DNA for the CDR3 is TGTGCCAGCAGTTTTAGAGGGAGGGCCCACGAGCAGTACTTC. It codes for CASSFRGRAHEQYF.

This sequence joins TRBV2 and TRBJ2-1; 10 bases are a match to TRBD2. Losses at the gene ends were 9 bases for V and 0 bases for J; bases not matched to a gene: 17. The germline V gene has CDR1 SNHLY and CDR2 FYNNEI. The CDR3 runs to 19 residues. The CDR3 loop is CASWAQGRVAGGSYNEQFF. The CDR3 nucleotides read TGTGCCAGTTGGGCTCAGGGTAGGGTAGCGGGAGGCTCCTACAATGAGCAGTTCTTC.

The gene calls are TRBV19 and TRBJ2-7; 15 bases are shared with TRBD2. The CDR3 length is 17 residues. Germline lookup yields CDR1 LNHDA and CDR2 SQIVND (reference sequence). The V segment lost 5 bases and the J segment 5 bases; nucleotides outside the gene matches: 10. This CDR3 is CASSLRGLAGGGDEQYF. The CDR3 DNA follows: TGTGCCAGTAGTCTCCGAGGACTAGCGGGAGGGGGTGACGAGCAGTACTTC.

V usage is TRBV3-1 (or the pseudogene TRBV3-2) and J usage is TRBJ1-2; 8 bases agree with TRBD1. After removal of 0 bases from V and 8 bases from J, the junction contained 14 bases not matched to a gene. CDR3 length: 17 residues. Germline V gene lookup returns CDR1 LGHDT and CDR2 YNNKEL (reference sequence). The CDR3 loop reads CASSQETAGGVPFGYTF. The DNA of the CDR3 is TGTGCCAGCAGCCAAGAAACCGCAGGGGGCGTCCCTTTCGGCTACACCTTC.

V and J are TRBV18 and TRBJ1-2, with TRBD1 identical over 7 bases. Germline V gene data show CDR1 as KGHSH and CDR2 as LQKENI. J was trimmed by 1 base and V by 4 bases; bases with no gene match: 12. The CDR3 is made up of 17 amino acids. CDR3 DNA sequence: TGTGCCAGCTCACTCCCCGCGGTAGCAGGGGGTAACTATGGCTACACCTTC. Protein: CASSLPAVAGGNYGYTF.

The J gene is TRBJ2-7, the V gene TRBV5-1, with D maybe TRBD1 (6 bases). Germline V gene lookup returns CDR1 SGHRS and CDR2 YFSETQ. The CDR3 covers 14 residues. The V end lost 0 bases, the J end lost 6 bases, and 13 bases lay between the germline ends. CDR3 coding DNA: TGCGCCAGCAGCTTGGGACAGGCTTCTCTCGAGCAGTACTTC. Translating gives CASSLGQASLEQYF. The whole variable domain, filled in from reference TRBV5-1 and TRBJ2-7, reads KAGVTQTPRYLIKTRGQQVTLSCSPISGHRSVSWYQQTPGQGLQFLFEYFSETQRNKGNFPGRFSGRQFSNSRSEMNVSTLELGDSALYLCASSLGQASLEQYFGPGTRLTVT.

This clone was counted only a few times. This rearrangement joins TRBV19 to TRBJ2-5; 14 bases match TRBD2. The germline V gene encodes CDR1 LNHDA and CDR2 SQIVND (reference sequence). J was trimmed by 5 bases and V by 5 bases; bases with no gene match: 7. The CDR3 runs 16 residues. CDR3 bases: TGTGCCAGTAGTGAGTCCGGGACTAGCGGGAGTGAGACCCAGTACTTC. As protein: CASSESGTSGSETQYF.

The V and J genes are TRBV19 and TRBJ1-1; TRBD1 aligns across 9 bases. CDR3 length: 14 residues. CDR1 LNHDA and CDR2 SQIVND come from the germline V gene (reference sequence). The ends lost 5 bases at V and 6 bases at J; junction bases unmatched: 7. The DNA for the CDR3 is TGTGCCAGTAGTTTCGGACAGGGGCCTGCTGAAGCTTTCTTT. Its protein is CASSFGQGPAEAFF.

A single count supports this clone. The chain is built from TRBV30 and TRBJ1-4, with D tentatively TRBD1 (5 bases). This CDR3 is built from 20 residues. Germline V gives CDR1 GTSNPN, CDR2 SVGIG (reference sequence). V lost 5 bases and J lost 0, with 28 bases in between. The CDR3 is CAWVSRRGLEISATNEKLFF. In DNA form, the CDR3 reads TGTGCCTGGGTTTCGCGTCGGGGACTGGAGATAAGTGCAACTAATGAAAAACTGTTTTTT.

The rearrangement links TRBV18 to TRBJ2-1; 12 bases are a match to TRBD2. Germline CDR1 is KGHSH and CDR2 is LQKENI. The CDR3 covers 15 residues. V gave up 5 bases and J gave up 8 bases; unmatched junction bases: 7. This chain's CDR3 is CASSTTSGRSDEQFF. CDR3 coding DNA: TGTGCCAGCTCAACAACTAGCGGGAGGTCCGATGAGCAGTTCTTC.

This clone has just one count. CDR3 amino acids: CASSHHSSGRARETQYF. The CDR3 DNA sequence: TGTGCCAGCAGCCACCATTCTAGCGGGAGGGCCAGAGAGACCCAGTACTTC. V usage is TRBV14 and J usage is TRBJ2-5; 12 positions match TRBD2. The germline V gene encodes CDR1 SGHDN and CDR2 FVKESK. The CDR3 is 17 amino acids. With 3 bases clipped from V and 4 bases from J, the junction kept 9 bases outside the gene matches.

V gene TRBV24-1 combines with J gene TRBJ2-7; a weak D match, TRBD1 (5 bases). This CDR3 is 15 amino acids long. Between the trimmed V and J ends, which lost 3 bases and 2 bases, there was a span of 13 bases. Per the germline V gene, CDR1 is KGHDR and CDR2 is SFDVKD. The CDR3 loop reads CATSDHRRPTYEQYF. CDR3 sequence (DNA): TGTGCCACCAGTGATCACAGGAGACCAACCTACGAGCAGTACTTC.

This clone was detected many times. Other nucleotide sequences from this sample produce the same CDR3. The V call is TRBV28, the J call TRBJ2-3; D may be TRBD2 (6 bases). The CDR3 runs to 14 residues. Trimming removed 3 bases at V and 1 base at J, with 8 bases between. The germline V gene has CDR1 MDHEN and CDR2 SYDVKM. The CDR3, as DNA: TGTGCCAGCAGTTTTGTAGCGGGCACAGATACGCAGTATTTT. Residues: CASSFVAGTDTQYF.

This chain connects TRBV15 to TRBJ2-7; the match to TRBD2 covers 13 bases. Germline values: CDR1 LNHNV, CDR2 YYDKDF (reference sequence). The CDR3 loop spans 20 amino acids. V dropped 0 bases and J dropped 4; count of bases not matched to a gene: 15. The CDR3 sequence: CATSREPLLGLAGIGYEQYF. The DNA of the CDR3 is TGTGCCACCAGCAGAGAACCCCTCTTGGGACTAGCGGGAATCGGGTACGAGCAGTACTTC.

V and J are TRBV3-1 (or the pseudogene TRBV3-2) and TRBJ2-7, with TRBD1 matching 8 bases. The CDR3 sequence is 13 residues long. Germline lookup yields CDR1 LGHDT and CDR2 YNNKEL (reference sequence). The trim removed 8 bases at V and 3 bases at J, leaving 6 bases unmatched. The CDR3 coding sequence is TGTGCCAGCGGCCCCGGGACAGGCTACGAGCAGTACTTC. Protein sequence: CASGPGTGYEQYF.

V usage is TRBV19 and J usage is TRBJ1-1; tentatively, D is TRBD1 (5 bases). The CDR3 is 15 residues long. Germline V gene data show CDR1 as LNHDA and CDR2 as SQIVND (reference sequence). V shed 4 bases and J shed 4 bases, with 16 bases lying between them. Here the CDR3 DNA reads TGTGCCAGTAGTAGCGCAGACAGTGTGGGCACTGAAGCTTTCTTT. Residues: CASSSADSVGTEAFF.

This rearrangement joins TRBV5-6 to TRBJ2-2; 10 bases are a match to TRBD1. The V and J ends lost 4 bases and 3 bases, in that order; junction bases with no gene match: 9. The length of the CDR3 is 17 residues. Germline V gene data show CDR1 as SGHDT and CDR2 as YYEEEE. CDR3 coding DNA: TGTGCCAGCAGCATGATAGGACAGGGGGTATACACCGGGGAGCTGTTTTTT. Residues: CASSMIGQGVYTGELFF.

CDR3 amino acids: CASSLEVRGGTGANVLTF. In nucleotides, the CDR3 is TGTGCCAGCAGTTTAGAAGTCAGAGGGGGTACTGGGGCCAACGTCCTGACTTTC. The rearrangement joins TRBV27 to TRBJ2-6; weak D call: TRBD1 (6 bases). The germline CDR1 and CDR2 sequences are MNHEY and SMNVEV (reference sequence). V was clipped by 2 bases and J by 2 bases, with 16 bases between them. There are 18 residues in the CDR3. The full variable domain, rest sourced from reference TRBV27 and TRBJ2-6, is EAQVTQNPRYLITVTGKKLTVTCSQNMNHEYMSWYRQDPGLGLRQIYYSMNVEVTDKGDVPEGYKVSRKEKRNFPLILESPSPNQTSLYFCASSLEVRGGTGANVLTFGAGSRLTVL.

This clone was detected only a few times. The chain joins TRBV20-1 to TRBJ2-1; TRBD2 might be the D (6 bases). In germline, CDR1 is DFQATT, CDR2 SNEGSKA (reference sequence). The V and J ends lost 6 bases and 9 bases respectively, with 12 bases between them. The CDR3 spans 11 residues. The CDR3 here is CSALEGGEQFF. CDR3 bases: TGCAGTGCCTTGGAGGGTGGTGAGCAGTTCTTC.

The V and J genes are TRBV18 and TRBJ1-2; D might be TRBD1 (6 bases). CDR1 and CDR2 (germline): KGHSH, LQKENI. V lost 1 base to trimming and J lost 0 bases, with 12 bases between them. This CDR3 has 16 amino acids. The CDR3, as DNA: TGTGCCAGCTCACCACTTTCAGGGGATCCTAACTATGGCTACACCTTC. Amino acid sequence: CASSPLSGDPNYGYTF.

The chain recombines TRBV2 with TRBJ2-2, with 7 bases lining up with TRBD1. The CDR3 loop spans 13 amino acids. Germline lookup yields CDR1 SNHLY and CDR2 FYNNEI. V lost 1 base, J lost 14 bases, and 7 bases stayed unmatched. The CDR3 loop is CASSEGGQKRLFF. In DNA, the CDR3 is TGTGCCAGCAGTGAAGGGGGACAGAAAAGACTGTTTTTT. The whole variable domain, filled in from reference TRBV2 and TRBJ2-2, reads EPEVTQTPSHQVTQMGQEVILRCVPISNHLYFYWYRQILGQKVEFLVSFYNNEISEKSEIFDDQFSVERPDGSNFTLKIRSTKLEDSAMYFCASSEGGQKRLFFGEGSRLTVL.